A single sample gave rise to the 3 T cell receptor beta chains below, sequenced in a study of T cells in Graves' hyperthyroidism and ophthalmopathy. Template material for amplifying TCR beta CDR3 regions consisted of RNA transcripts. Using the HTBI primer set, a first-round RT-PCR was run on the TCR CDR3. TCRdb redid the calling of the multiplex PCR reads with MiXCR, one entry per CDR3 protein. Of approximately 260,000 distinct CDR3 sequences detected, about 15% appear once; the ten largest clones hold 30% to 35%. The sample comprised blood. The receptors shown here come from a woman aged 45-60 years with Graves' hyperthyroidism that later progressed to Graves' ophthalmopathy.

This clonotype occurred many times. The CDR3 DNA is TGTGCCATCAGGGGACAGGAAAATCAGCCCCAGCATTTT. Its translation: CAIRGQENQPQHF. The chain has TRBV2 and TRBJ1-5, with TRBD1 matching 8 bases. J was trimmed by 4 bases and V by 10 bases; bases with no gene match: 6. CDR3 length: 13 amino acids. Germline V CDR1 and CDR2: SNHLY, FYNNEI.

This clonotype appeared a single time. A much larger clone is a single base away; this may be a read error. The chain has TRBV15 and TRBJ2-7; D gene unclear. V shed 1 base and J shed 2 bases, with 6 bases lying between them. Germline lookup yields CDR1 LNHNV and CDR2 YYDKDF (reference sequence). This CDR3 has 13 amino acids. The CDR3: CATSRGNTYEQYF. The CDR3 DNA is TGTGCCACCAGCAGAGGTAACACCTACGAGCAGTACTTC.

This clonotype turned up a few times. The chain recombines TRBV19 with TRBJ2-1, with TRBD2 identical over 10 bases. The CDR3 is made up of 13 amino acids. Looked up from germline, CDR1 is LNHDA and CDR2 is SQIVND (reference sequence). V was pared by 7 bases and J by 9 bases, with 6 bases of the junction left unmatched. The CDR3 reads CASIPAGGFEQFF. CDR3 DNA: TGTGCCAGTATCCCAGCGGGAGGGTTTGAGCAGTTCTTC.